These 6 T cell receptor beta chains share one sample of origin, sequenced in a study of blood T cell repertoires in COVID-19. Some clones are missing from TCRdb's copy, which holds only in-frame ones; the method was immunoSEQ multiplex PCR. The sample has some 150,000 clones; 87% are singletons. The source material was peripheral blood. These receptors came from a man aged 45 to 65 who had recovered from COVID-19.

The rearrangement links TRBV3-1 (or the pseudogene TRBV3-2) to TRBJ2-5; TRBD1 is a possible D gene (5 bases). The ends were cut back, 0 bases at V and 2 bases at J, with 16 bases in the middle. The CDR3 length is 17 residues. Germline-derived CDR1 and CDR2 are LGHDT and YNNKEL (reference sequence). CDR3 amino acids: CASSQDYPGWAQETQYF. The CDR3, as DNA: TGTGCCAGCAGCCAAGATTATCCAGGGTGGGCGCAAGAGACCCAGTACTTC.

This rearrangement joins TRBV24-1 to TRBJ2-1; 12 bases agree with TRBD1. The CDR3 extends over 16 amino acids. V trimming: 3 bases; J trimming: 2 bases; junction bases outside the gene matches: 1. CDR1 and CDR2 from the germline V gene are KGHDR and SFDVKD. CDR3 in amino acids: CATSDGTGGAYNEQFF. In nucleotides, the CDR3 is TGTGCCACCAGTGATGGGACAGGGGGCGCCTACAATGAGCAGTTCTTC.

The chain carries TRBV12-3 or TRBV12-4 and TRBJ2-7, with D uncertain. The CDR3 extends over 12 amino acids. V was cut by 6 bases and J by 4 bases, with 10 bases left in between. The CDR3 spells CASSSLAYEQYF. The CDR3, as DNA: TGTGCCAGCAGCTCACTCGCTTACGAGCAGTACTTC.

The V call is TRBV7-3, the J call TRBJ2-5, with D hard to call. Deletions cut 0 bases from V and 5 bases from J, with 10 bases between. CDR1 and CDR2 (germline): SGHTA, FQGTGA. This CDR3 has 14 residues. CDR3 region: CASSLTFRRETQYF. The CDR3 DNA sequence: TGTGCCAGCAGCTTAACTTTCCGGCGGGAGACCCAGTACTTC.

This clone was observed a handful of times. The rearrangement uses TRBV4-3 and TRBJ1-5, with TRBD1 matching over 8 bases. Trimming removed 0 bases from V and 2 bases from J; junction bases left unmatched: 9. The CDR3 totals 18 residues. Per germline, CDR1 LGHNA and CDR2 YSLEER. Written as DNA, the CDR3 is TGCGCCAGCAGCCAAGATGTCAGGACAGGGAGTCGCAATCAGCCCCAGCATTTT. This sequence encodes CASSQDVRTGSRNQPQHF.

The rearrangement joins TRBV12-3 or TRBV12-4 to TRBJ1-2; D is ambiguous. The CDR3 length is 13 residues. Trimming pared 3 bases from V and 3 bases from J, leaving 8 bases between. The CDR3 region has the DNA TGTGCCAGCAGTTTGACCGGGGACTATGGCTACACCTTC. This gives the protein CASSLTGDYGYTF.